The 22 T cell receptor beta chains below all came from one sample that was sequenced in a study of post-analysis software for immune sequencing data. General study findings and limits: Patients used roughly five TRBV segments, including TRBV5-6, TRBV5-1 and TRBV20-1, more often than controls.

Prepared libraries of TCR beta cDNA carried unique molecular identifiers. TCRdb redid the calling of the PCR reads with MiXCR, one entry per CDR3 protein. The sample shows around 770,000 distinct CDR3 sequences, roughly 46% of them seen only once. These receptors' targets are unknown. Sequenced: blood. These receptors came from a girl under 18 with multiple sclerosis.

Turning to this clonotype: An end of the junction differs from the germline gene, which may be a read error. J is TRBJ2-5 and V is TRBV7-6; 10 bases line up with TRBD2. The CDR3 consists of 16 residues. CDR1 and CDR2 (germline): SGHVS, FNYEAQ. The CDR3 DNA sequence: TGTACCAGCAGCCCATTTTCTAGCGGGAGCGTCGAGACCCAGTACTTC. Protein: CTSSPFSSGSVETQYF.

This clonotype was counted a few times. The gene calls are TRBV11-3 and TRBJ2-1; maybe TRBD2 (5 bases). Germline loops: CDR1 SGHNT, CDR2 YENEEA. This CDR3 comprises 16 residues. Trimming left V 2 bases short and J 0 bases short, with 11 bases between. CDR3 coding DNA: TGTGCCAGCAGCTTAACCGGGAAAAGCTCCTACAATGAGCAGTTCTTC. Protein product: CASSLTGKSSYNEQFF.

V is TRBV5-1 and J is TRBJ2-4; D unresolved. CDR3 length: 15 residues. Germline CDR1 reads SGHRS; CDR2 reads YFSETQ. Trimming cost V 0 bases and J 2 bases, with 9 bases left between them. The DNA for the CDR3 is TGCGCCAGCAGCTTGGACCAGTGGTCCAAAAACATTCAGTACTTC. Translated, it gives CASSLDQWSKNIQYF. The variable domain in full, with the rest retrieved from reference TRBV5-1 and TRBJ2-4, is KAGVTQTPRYLIKTRGQQVTLSCSPISGHRSVSWYQQTPGQGLQFLFEYFSETQRNKGNFPGRFSGRQFSNSRSEMNVSTLELGDSALYLCASSLDQWSKNIQYFGAGTRLSVL.

V is TRBV4-3 and J is TRBJ1-4, with TRBD1 identical over 7 bases. Trimming removed 0 bases from V and 8 bases from J; junction bases left unmatched: 6. Germline CDR1 and CDR2: LGHNA and YSLEER. CDR3 length: 15 amino acids. Written as DNA, the CDR3 is TGCGCCAGCAGCCAAGACAGGGGGAGGGGAGAAAAACTGTTTTTT. Encoded protein: CASSQDRGRGEKLFF.

The chain has TRBV29-1 and TRBJ2-5, with 9 nucleotides matching TRBD1. With 3 bases clipped from V and 5 bases from J, the junction kept 4 bases outside the gene matches. CDR1 SQVTM and CDR2 ANQGSEA come from the germline V gene. This CDR3 has 13 amino acids. Here the CDR3 reads CSVDGQGRETQYF. Here the CDR3 DNA reads TGCAGCGTTGATGGACAGGGGAGGGAGACCCAGTACTTC.

This rearrangement joins TRBV4-3 to TRBJ2-7; the match to TRBD2 covers 8 bases. The CDR3 is 16 residues long. Germline CDR1 reads LGHNA; CDR2 reads YSLEER. V lost 1 base to trimming and J lost 2 bases; unmatched junction nucleotides: 7. The CDR3 is CASSQGVVAGTYEQYF. The CDR3 DNA sequence: TGCGCCAGCAGCCAAGGGGTGGTAGCGGGGACCTACGAGCAGTACTTC.

This chain joins TRBV12-3 or TRBV12-4 and TRBJ1-6; D call uncertain. The CDR3 loop spans 11 amino acids. V lost 4 bases, J lost 16 bases, and 11 bases lay in between. The CDR3 region is CASSSTGRLHF. The CDR3 bases are TGTGCCAGCAGTTCTACGGGAAGACTCCACTTT.

This CDR3 reads CSASDSINEQFF. CDR3 in DNA: TGCAGTGCTAGTGACTCAATCAATGAGCAGTTCTTC. V gene TRBV20-1 combines with J gene TRBJ2-1; D ambiguous. Trimming took off 3 bases at V and 6 bases at J, with 9 bases between the two ends. The CDR3 contains 12 residues. The germline V gene encodes CDR1 DFQATT and CDR2 SNEGSKA (reference sequence).

This clonotype has more than one count but fewer than ten. V gene TRBV30 combines with J gene TRBJ1-1; the match to TRBD1 covers 7 bases. V gave up 4 bases and J gave up 1 base; unmatched junction bases: 3. Germline V CDR1 and CDR2: GTSNPN, SVGIG (reference sequence). CDR3 length: 13 amino acids. The CDR3 region is CAWKDRPNTEAFF. The CDR3 DNA reads TGTGCCTGGAAGGACAGGCCGAACACTGAAGCTTTCTTT.

Here the CDR3 reads CASSQAGGRAGVEQFF. The CDR3 bases are TGCGCCAGCAGCCAAGCAGGCGGGAGGGCAGGTGTTGAGCAGTTCTTC. The gene calls are TRBV4-3 and TRBJ2-1, with TRBD2 identical over 9 bases. This CDR3 has 16 amino acids. The V gene end was trimmed by 1 base and the J gene end by 9 bases; junction bases not matched to a gene: 10. The germline CDR1 and CDR2 sequences are LGHNA and YSLEER.

This chain joins TRBV28 and TRBJ2-3; 8 positions match TRBD2. The ends lost 6 bases at V and 4 bases at J; junction bases unmatched: 9. Germline assignment: CDR1 MDHEN and CDR2 SYDVKM. This CDR3 spans 15 amino acids. In DNA form, the CDR3 reads TGTGCCAGCAGGCGACGGGGGGGGAGGTCAGATACGCAGTATTTT. Protein product: CASRRRGGRSDTQYF.

This clonotype occurred a few times. The chain has TRBV6-4 and TRBJ2-3, with D unclear. V shed 4 bases and J shed 3 bases, with 14 bases lying between them. The V gene's germline CDR1 is MRHNA and CDR2 SNTAGT. CDR3 length: 15 amino acids. The CDR3 reads CASSGPRMVTDTQYF. DNA for the CDR3: TGTGCCAGCAGTGGCCCTAGAATGGTGACAGATACGCAGTATTTT.

The gene calls are TRBV27 and TRBJ2-5; weak D call: TRBD1 (6 bases). Between the trimmed V and J ends, which lost 5 bases and 5 bases, there was a span of 21 bases. Germline CDR1 is MNHEY and CDR2 is SMNVEV (reference sequence). The CDR3 contains 16 residues. Written as DNA, the CDR3 is TGTGCCAGCAGTCCCCATGCAGGGGTCGTGATTGAGACCCAGTACTTC. Protein product: CASSPHAGVVIETQYF.

The V call is TRBV27, the J call TRBJ2-6; tentative D call: TRBD2 (6 bases). The CDR3 length is 20 residues. Trimming left V 0 bases short and J 0 bases short, with 18 bases between. The germline gives CDR1 MNHEY, CDR2 SMNVEV (reference sequence). The CDR3 region has the DNA TGTGCCAGCAGTTTATCTTGGGGGGACTCAACGAGCTCTGGGGCCAACGTCCTGACTTTC. It encodes CASSLSWGDSTSSGANVLTF.

This clonotype was detected only a few times. CDR3 sequence (DNA): TGTGCCAGCAGTTTTTCGGCGTCCACTGAAGCTTTCTTT. It is translated as CASSFSASTEAFF. The gene calls are TRBV27 and TRBJ1-1; D is undetermined. V was trimmed by 3 bases and J by 4 bases, leaving 9 bases between them. This CDR3 comprises 13 residues. The germline V gene has CDR1 MNHEY and CDR2 SMNVEV (reference sequence).

This clonotype was observed a few times. The chain has TRBV12-3 or TRBV12-4 and TRBJ2-7, with D possibly being TRBD1 or TRBD2 (5 bases each). The CDR3 extends over 13 amino acids. V dropped 5 bases and J dropped 2 bases, with 10 bases sitting between them. For the CDR3, the DNA is TGTGCCAGCAGTCCCCGGGGCACCTACGAGCAGTACTTC. Translated: CASSPRGTYEQYF.

The V gene is TRBV7-4, the J gene TRBJ2-7, with D uncertain. The CDR3 totals 14 residues. CDR1 is SGHVT, CDR2 SQSDAQ, per germline. Trimming took off 5 bases at V and 3 bases at J, with 14 bases between the two ends. Written as DNA, the CDR3 is TGTGCCAGCAGCGAGAGTCCCAAAAGCTACGAGCAGTACTTC. Amino acids: CASSESPKSYEQYF.

J is TRBJ2-4 and V is TRBV15; possibly TRBD2 for D (6 bases). Looked up from germline, CDR1 is LNHNV and CDR2 is YYDKDF (reference sequence). CDR3 size: 16 residues. V was pared by 8 bases and J by 0 bases, with 17 bases between. CDR3 loop: CATGDNAGLAKNIQYF. The CDR3 DNA is TGTGCCACCGGAGACAACGCGGGATTAGCCAAAAACATTCAGTACTTC.

This chain connects TRBV12-3 or TRBV12-4 to TRBJ2-3; the match to TRBD2 covers 7 bases. The CDR3 has 14 residues. The V gene end was trimmed by 0 bases and the J gene end by 5 bases; junction bases not matched to a gene: 2. This CDR3 reads CASSLASGVDTQYF. DNA for the CDR3: TGTGCCAGCAGTTTAGCGAGCGGGGTAGATACGCAGTATTTT.

The V and J genes are TRBV15 and TRBJ2-3; no definite D call. CDR3 length equals 10 residues. V shed 5 bases and J shed 10 bases, with 7 bases lying between them. Germline CDR1 reads LNHNV; CDR2 reads YYDKDF (reference sequence). The CDR3 DNA reads as TGTGCCACCAGCCCCCGGGCGCAGTATTTT. Translated: CATSPRAQYF.

This chain links TRBV24-1 with TRBJ2-7; 8 bases line up with TRBD2. Germline trimming cut 3 bases from V and 1 base from J; bases unmatched to any gene: 7. The CDR3 runs to 16 residues. The germline V gene has CDR1 KGHDR and CDR2 SFDVKD. The CDR3 sequence: CATSDRSGSSSYEQYF. DNA of the CDR3: TGTGCCACCAGTGATAGGAGCGGGAGTTCATCCTACGAGCAGTACTTC.

The chain joins TRBV20-1 to TRBJ2-7, with D unclear. Germline loops: CDR1 DFQATT, CDR2 SNEGSKA (reference sequence). This CDR3 region has 12 residues. Trimming took 3 bases from V and 1 from J, leaving 7 bases between them. The CDR3 coding sequence is TGCAGTGCTAGTTACGGTTCCTACGAGCAGTACTTC. Translated: CSASYGSYEQYF.